This T cell receptor (beta chain) originates from a study of beta chain features in type 1 diabetes. General observations from the study: VDJ junctions from type 1 diabetes patients carried fewer insertions and larger deletions.

For this clone: The antigen remains unidentified.

Looked up from germline, CDR1 is SGHVS and CDR2 is FQNEAQ. This CDR3 is built from 14 residues. Trimming left V 1 base short and J 4 bases short, with 8 bases between. Reverse transcription of all isolated RNA meant that expressed TCRB transcripts were sequenced. Generated by immunoSEQ multiplex PCR, the TCRdb table keeps only in-frame clones and is missing some. The sample lists some 500,000 clones; 9.5% to 12% were seen once. This TCR came from a woman aged 18 to 35 in good health. Specimen: naive CD4+ T cells from blood. The gene calls are TRBV7-8 and TRBJ2-4; D gene ambiguous. The CDR3: CASSLDRSKNIQYF. In nucleotides, the CDR3 is TGTGCCAGCAGCTTAGATAGGTCGAAAAACATTCAGTACTTC.